These 21 T cell receptor beta chains were sequenced from one sample in a study of blood T cell repertoires in COVID-19. Using immunoSEQ multiplex PCR, the repertoire was profiled, and TCRdb retains in-frame clones only, with some absent. The data show fewer than 250,000 clones, approximately 90% seen once. Sequencing input: PBMCs or T cells enriched from blood (not recorded which). The receptors come from a woman younger than 45 with acute COVID-19.

This clone has a single count. The V call is TRBV7-9, the J call TRBJ1-2; 9 bases map to TRBD1. The CDR3 has 17 amino acids. J was trimmed by 7 bases and V by 1 base; bases with no gene match: 13. CDR1 is SEHNR and CDR2 is FQNEAQ in the germline V gene (reference sequence). This CDR3 is CASSLGTGALGTGGYTF. The CDR3 bases are TGTGCCAGCAGCTTAGGGACAGGGGCCCTGGGAACTGGTGGCTACACCTTC.

The chain couples TRBV7-2 to TRBJ1-4; D unclear. Trimming stripped 2 bases from V and 4 bases from J, with 5 bases between. Germline values: CDR1 SGHTA, CDR2 FQGNSA. The CDR3 length is 13 residues. The DNA of the CDR3 is TGTGCCAGCAGCTTAATTTATAATGAAAAACTGTTTTTT. Translating gives CASSLIYNEKLFF.

The genes are TRBV12-3 or TRBV12-4 and TRBJ1-2; 7 bases match TRBD1. With V trimmed by 3 bases and J by 8 bases, 6 bases remained unmatched. The CDR3 consists of 13 residues. The CDR3 spells CASSLTRGQGYTF. DNA for the CDR3: TGTGCCAGCAGTTTGACAAGGGGGCAAGGCTACACCTTC.

This clone was observed a single time. The chain joins TRBV7-2 to TRBJ2-5; 16 bases agree with TRBD2. V gave up 5 bases and J gave up 4 bases; unmatched junction bases: 10. The germline V gene encodes CDR1 SGHTA and CDR2 FQGNSA. There are 18 residues in the CDR3. The CDR3 bases are TGTGCCAGCAGCCTCGGGACTAGCGGGGGGGCCATCGGAGAGACCCAGTACTTC. It yields the protein CASSLGTSGGAIGETQYF.

This chain connects TRBV15 to TRBJ2-5; a weak D match, TRBD1 (5 bases). V lost 0 bases, J lost 5 bases, and 13 bases lay in between. The germline gives CDR1 LNHNV, CDR2 YYDKDF (reference sequence). The CDR3 spans 15 residues. The CDR3 loop reads CATSRDGASRETQYF. In nucleotides, the CDR3 is TGTGCCACCAGCAGAGATGGGGCCTCCCGGGAGACCCAGTACTTC.

The gene calls are TRBV11-3 and TRBJ1-6; 12 nucleotides agree with TRBD1. The germline gives CDR1 SGHNT, CDR2 YENEEA. The CDR3 sequence is 15 residues long. V shed 4 bases, J shed 8 bases, and the junction held 3 bases outside the gene matches. The CDR3 coding sequence is TGTGCCAGCAGCTCTGGGACAGGGGGCGATTCACCCCTCCACTTT. Its translation: CASSSGTGGDSPLHF.

This chain uses TRBV10-3 with TRBJ2-2, with 8 bases lining up with TRBD2. V shed 8 bases and J 5 bases; nucleotides not matched to a gene: 7. The CDR3 consists of 14 residues. Germline V lookup: CDR1 ENHRY, CDR2 SYGVKD. The CDR3 nucleotides are TGTGCCATCGACTCCGGGGGGGGGACCGGGGAGCTGTTTTTT. Translation: CAIDSGGGTGELFF.

V gene TRBV3-1 (or the pseudogene TRBV3-2) combines with J gene TRBJ2-1; 7 nucleotides align to TRBD2. The CDR3 contains 16 residues. Trimming at V came to 0 bases and at J to 2 bases, leaving 4 bases not matched to a gene. From germline, CDR1 is LGHDT and CDR2 YNNKEL (reference sequence). This chain's CDR3 is CASSQDEGGPYNEQFF. CDR3 coding DNA: TGTGCCAGCAGCCAAGATGAGGGAGGGCCCTACAATGAGCAGTTCTTC.

V is TRBV20-1 and J is TRBJ1-6; D call uncertain. With 3 bases removed from V and 5 bases from J, the gap between germline ends came to 14 bases. The CDR3 spans 15 residues. CDR1 and CDR2 from the germline V gene are DFQATT and SNEGSKA (reference sequence). CDR3 nucleotides: TGCAGTGCTAGTGGGCAGCCCCGGGATAATTCACCCCTCCACTTT. As protein: CSASGQPRDNSPLHF.

This clone was seen only once. The chain couples TRBV4-1 to TRBJ1-1; 8 nucleotides match TRBD1. Germline CDR1 reads MGHRA; CDR2 reads YSYEKL. The CDR3 contains 16 residues. Trimming removed 4 bases from V and 2 bases from J; junction bases left unmatched: 9. The CDR3 reads CASSLYTGGDNTEAFF. The CDR3 region has the DNA TGCGCCAGCAGCCTATACACAGGGGGAGATAACACTGAAGCTTTCTTT.

Only a few counts were recorded for this clone. This chain uses TRBV10-3 with TRBJ1-6, with D possibly TRBD1 on 6 matching bases. Germline CDR1 reads ENHRY; CDR2 reads SYGVKD. V lost 5 bases and J 5 bases, leaving 10 bases between the germline ends. This CDR3 contains 14 residues. DNA for the CDR3: TGTGCCATCAGTCCTGGACAGCATAATTCACCCCTCCACTTT. Translating gives CAISPGQHNSPLHF.

This clone has a handful of counts. The chain has TRBV30 and TRBJ2-1; 7 positions agree with TRBD1. The CDR3 has 15 amino acids. From germline, CDR1 is GTSNPN and CDR2 SVGIG (reference sequence). J was trimmed by 7 bases and V by 0 bases; bases with no gene match: 9. This CDR3 reads CAWSVSGTVWNEQFF. In nucleotides, the CDR3 is TGTGCCTGGAGTGTATCTGGGACAGTTTGGAATGAGCAGTTCTTC.

V gene TRBV18 combines with J gene TRBJ2-3; D is perhaps TRBD1 (5 bases). The V gene's germline CDR1 is KGHSH and CDR2 LQKENI. Trimming took 6 bases from V and 6 from J, leaving 7 bases between them. The CDR3 has 11 residues. CDR3 nucleotide sequence: TGTGCCAGCTCTAAGGGGGATACGCAGTATTTT. This encodes CASSKGDTQYF.

This chain joins TRBV12-3 or TRBV12-4 and TRBJ1-1, with a weak D call TRBD1 (6 bases). V was cut by 5 bases and J by 11 bases, with 15 bases left in between. CDR3 length: 12 residues. The CDR3, as DNA: TGTGCCAGCAGTGTCACAGGGTATAAGGCTTTCTTT. Its translation is CASSVTGYKAFF.

The chain combines TRBV10-3 with TRBJ1-5; the D gene is possibly TRBD1 (6 bases). V lost 0 bases and J 4 bases, leaving 10 bases between the germline ends. The CDR3 loop spans 15 amino acids. Germline-derived CDR1 and CDR2 are ENHRY and SYGVKD. The CDR3 region has the DNA TGTGCCATCAGTGAGTCACAGGGCGTAAATCAGCCCCAGCATTTT. This translates into CAISESQGVNQPQHF.

This clone came up once. This sequence joins TRBV19 and TRBJ1-4; 8 nucleotides agree with TRBD1. CDR3 size: 16 residues. Germline CDR1 and CDR2: LNHDA and SQIVND (reference sequence). With 1 base clipped from V and 8 bases from J, the junction kept 9 bases outside the gene matches. Here the CDR3 reads CASSIGAGGTGEKLFF. CDR3 sequence (DNA): TGTGCCAGTAGTATAGGTGCAGGCGGGACAGGCGAAAAACTGTTTTTT. Looking up the rest from reference TRBV19 and TRBJ1-4 gives the full variable domain: DGGITQSPKYLFRKEGQNVTLSCEQNLNHDAMYWYRQDPGQGLRLIYYSQIVNDFQKGDIAEGYSVSREKKESFPLTVTSAQKNPTAFYLCASSIGAGGTGEKLFFGSGTQLSVL.

This clone was counted once. The chain links TRBV5-1 to TRBJ1-2, with D possibly being TRBD1 (6 bases). The V gene lost 4 bases and the J gene lost 4 bases, with 14 bases spanning the gap. This CDR3 is 14 amino acids long. Germline lookup yields CDR1 SGHRS and CDR2 YFSETQ. DNA for the CDR3: TGCGCCAGCAGCATCCTACAGGGAACCTATGGCTACACCTTC. This codes for CASSILQGTYGYTF.

In regard to this clone: At one of its ends the junction is not consistent with the germline gene, which may arise from a read error. The J gene is TRBJ1-1, the V gene TRBV18; D is unresolved. CDR3 length: 17 residues. The germline CDR1 and CDR2 sequences are KGHSH and LQKENI. The CDR3 here is CASSPRGYREKNTEAFF. The DNA of the CDR3 is TGTGCCAGCTCTCCACGGGGATACCGGGAAAAGAACACTGAAGCTTTCTTT.

The table lists this clone with a few counts. The chain is built from TRBV9 and TRBJ1-1, with unresolved D. The CDR3 contains 13 residues. V lost 1 base, J lost 0 bases, and 4 bases lay in between. CDR1 and CDR2 from the germline V gene are SGDLS and YYNGEE. CDR3 loop: CASSVTVNTEAFF. The DNA of the CDR3 is TGTGCCAGCAGCGTAACAGTGAACACTGAAGCTTTCTTT.

This clone was observed a handful of times. The gene calls are TRBV4-3 and TRBJ2-5; no reliable D call. Germline lookup yields CDR1 LGHNA and CDR2 YSLEER. This CDR3 is built from 13 residues. V lost 2 bases to trimming and J lost 5 bases, with 9 bases between them. CDR3 protein: CASSQKVGETQYF. The CDR3 DNA reads TGCGCCAGCAGCCAAAAAGTCGGGGAGACCCAGTACTTC.

The chain is built from TRBV5-1 and TRBJ1-1; weak D call: TRBD1 (6 bases). Germline V gives CDR1 SGHRS, CDR2 YFSETQ. The CDR3 is 16 amino acids. The ends were cut back, 1 base at V and 1 base at J, with 14 bases in the middle. The CDR3 sequence is CASSLTPGHPNTEAFF. The CDR3 DNA follows: TGCGCCAGCAGCTTGACTCCGGGACACCCGAACACTGAAGCTTTCTTT.